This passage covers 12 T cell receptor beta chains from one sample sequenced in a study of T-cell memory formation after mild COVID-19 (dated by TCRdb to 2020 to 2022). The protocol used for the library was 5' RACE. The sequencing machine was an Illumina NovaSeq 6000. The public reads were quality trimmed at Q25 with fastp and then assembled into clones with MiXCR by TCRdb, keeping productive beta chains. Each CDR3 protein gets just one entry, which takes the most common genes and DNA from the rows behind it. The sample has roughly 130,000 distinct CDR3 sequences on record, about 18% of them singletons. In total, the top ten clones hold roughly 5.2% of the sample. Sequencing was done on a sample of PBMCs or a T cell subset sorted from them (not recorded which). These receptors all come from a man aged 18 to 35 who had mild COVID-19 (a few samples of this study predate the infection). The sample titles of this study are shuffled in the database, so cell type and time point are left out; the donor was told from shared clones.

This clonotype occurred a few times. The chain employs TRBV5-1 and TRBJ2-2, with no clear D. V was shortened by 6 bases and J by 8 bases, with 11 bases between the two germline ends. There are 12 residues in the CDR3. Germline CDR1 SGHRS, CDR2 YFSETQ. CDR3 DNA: TGCGCCAGCACCAATTCGGAAGGGGAGCTGTTTTTT. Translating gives CASTNSEGELFF.

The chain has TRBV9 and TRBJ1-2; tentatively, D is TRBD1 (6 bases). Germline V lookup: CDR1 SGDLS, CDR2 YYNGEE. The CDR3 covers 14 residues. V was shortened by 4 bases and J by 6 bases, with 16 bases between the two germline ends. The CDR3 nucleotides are TGTGCCAGCAGCACACAACAGGGATTGAATGGCTACACCTTC. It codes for CASSTQQGLNGYTF.

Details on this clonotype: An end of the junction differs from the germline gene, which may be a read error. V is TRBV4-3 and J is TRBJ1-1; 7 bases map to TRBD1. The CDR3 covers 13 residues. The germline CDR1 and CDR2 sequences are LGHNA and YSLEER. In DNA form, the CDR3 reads TGCGCCAGCAGAGTGACAGGGAACACTGAACCTTTCTTT. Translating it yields CASRVTGNTEPFF.

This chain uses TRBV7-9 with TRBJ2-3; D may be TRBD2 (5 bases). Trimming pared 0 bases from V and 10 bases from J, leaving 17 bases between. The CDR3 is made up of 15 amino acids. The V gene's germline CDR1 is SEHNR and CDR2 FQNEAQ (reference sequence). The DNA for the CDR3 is TGTGCCAGCAGCTTAGCTTTAGCGCCCATTAACGCGCAGTATTTT. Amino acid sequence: CASSLALAPINAQYF.

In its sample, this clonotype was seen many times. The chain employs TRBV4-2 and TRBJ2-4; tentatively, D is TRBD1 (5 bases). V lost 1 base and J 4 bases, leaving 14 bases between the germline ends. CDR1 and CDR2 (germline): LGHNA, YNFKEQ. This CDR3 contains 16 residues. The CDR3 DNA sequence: TGTGCCAGCAGCCAAGGGCCCAGGGATGGTAAAAACATTCAGTACTTC. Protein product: CASSQGPRDGKNIQYF.

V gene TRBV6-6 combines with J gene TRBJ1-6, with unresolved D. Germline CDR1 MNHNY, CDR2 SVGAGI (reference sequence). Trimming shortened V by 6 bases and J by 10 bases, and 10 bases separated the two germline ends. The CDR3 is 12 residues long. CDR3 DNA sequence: TGTGCCAGCAGGCCCGTTGGGTCACCCCTCCACTTT. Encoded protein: CASRPVGSPLHF.

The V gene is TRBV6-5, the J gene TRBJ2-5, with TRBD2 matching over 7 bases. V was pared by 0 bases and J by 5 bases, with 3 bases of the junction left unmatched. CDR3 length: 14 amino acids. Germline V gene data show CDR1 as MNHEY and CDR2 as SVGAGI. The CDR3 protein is CASSYSRGGETQYF. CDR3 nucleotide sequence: TGTGCCAGCAGTTACTCGAGGGGAGGGGAGACCCAGTACTTC.

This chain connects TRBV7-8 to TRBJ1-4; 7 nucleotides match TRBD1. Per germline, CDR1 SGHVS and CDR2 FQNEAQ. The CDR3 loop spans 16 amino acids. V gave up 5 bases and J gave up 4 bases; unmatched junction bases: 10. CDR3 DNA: TGTGCCAGCAGCCAAAACCCGGGACAGATTAATGAAAAACTGTTTTTT. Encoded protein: CASSQNPGQINEKLFF.

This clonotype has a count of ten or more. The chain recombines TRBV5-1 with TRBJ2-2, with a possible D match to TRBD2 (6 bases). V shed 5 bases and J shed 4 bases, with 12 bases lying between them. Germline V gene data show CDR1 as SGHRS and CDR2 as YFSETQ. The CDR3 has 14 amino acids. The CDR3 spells CASRLEGFTGELFF. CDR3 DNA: TGCGCCAGCAGGCTGGAGGGCTTCACCGGGGAGCTGTTTTTT.

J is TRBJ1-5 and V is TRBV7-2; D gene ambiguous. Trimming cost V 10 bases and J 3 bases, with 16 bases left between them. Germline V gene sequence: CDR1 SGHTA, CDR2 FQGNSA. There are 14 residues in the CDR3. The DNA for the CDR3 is TGTGCCACCACAGAACTAGGGAACAATCAGCCCCAGCATTTT. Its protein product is CATTELGNNQPQHF.

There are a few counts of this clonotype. CDR3 in DNA: TGTGCCAGCAGCTTAAGGCAGGGCTCGAACACTGAAGCTTTCTTT. The encoded protein is CASSLRQGSNTEAFF. The V call is TRBV7-2, the J call TRBJ1-1, with D perhaps TRBD1 (5 bases). The CDR3 length is 15 residues. The germline V gene has CDR1 SGHTA and CDR2 FQGNSA. V dropped 2 bases and J dropped 1 base, with 11 bases sitting between them. The full variable domain, with the rest looked up from reference TRBV7-2 and TRBJ1-1, is GAGVSQSPSNKVTEKGKDVELRCDPISGHTALYWYRQSLGQGLEFLIYFQGNSAPDKSGLPSDRFSAERTGGSVSTLTIQRTQQEDSAVYLCASSLRQGSNTEAFFGQGTRLTVV.

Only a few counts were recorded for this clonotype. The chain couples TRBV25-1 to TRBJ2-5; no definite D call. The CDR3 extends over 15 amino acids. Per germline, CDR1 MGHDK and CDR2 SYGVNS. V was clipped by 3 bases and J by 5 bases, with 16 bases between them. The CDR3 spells CASSDSGPSWETQYF. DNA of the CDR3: TGTGCCAGCAGTGATTCGGGCCCGTCTTGGGAGACCCAGTACTTC.